Sequencing of this T cell receptor beta chain was carried out in a study of CD8+ T cells in alopecia areata (dated 2018 in TCRdb). As for the study more broadly: Treated patients were enrolled in an open-label pilot trial of oral tofacitinib at 5 to 10 mg twice daily for moderate-to-severe alopecia areata. Patients stayed on tofacitinib for 6 to 18 months and then had 6 months of follow-up off drug so that delayed response and recurrence could be assessed. The SALT score, which quantifies the percentage of affected scalp surface area, was used to measure disease severity in treated patients. To study T cell clonal expansion in alopecia areata, the researchers applied high-throughput TCRbeta sequencing to both the C3H/HeJ mouse model and human patients. Human TCRbeta sequencing covered scalp tissue and sorted CD4+ and CD8+ peripheral blood T cells from patchy and totalis/universalis alopecia areata patients and healthy controls. Biopsies were taken from tofacitinib-treated patients at baseline and again at 4 and 24 weeks into treatment, and several of those patients also had a later scalp biopsy. Scalp clonality was compared among normal scalp (n=4), patchy alopecia areata scalp (n=8), and alopecia totalis/universalis scalp (n=8). RNA came from the PAXgene miRNA kit for fixed scalp, the miRNeasy kit for PBMCs, and the RNeasy kit for mouse skin. TCRbeta CDR3 regions were amplified by immunoSEQ multiplex PCR with 35 Vbeta forward and 13 Jbeta reverse primers. Study-wide conclusions, independent of this receptor: The treated cohort was small, with a single nonresponder, so links between baseline CD8+ expansion and response need larger studies. Compared with normal scalp, lesional scalp had higher clonality and more expanded CD8+ clones, particularly in alopecia totalis/universalis, a pattern that suggests antigenic drive. TCR sequences shared between patients were less clear than in mice, possibly partly because of HLA diversity in the patient population. Scalp clonality and the number of expanded CD8+ clones among the top 100 scalp clones were significantly decreased by tofacitinib. Resident alphabeta T cells in normal human skin are also sequenced, complicating scalp TCR repertoire analysis, unlike mouse skin dominated by gammadelta T cells. Many expanded lesional clones persisted in scalp and blood during tofacitinib treatment, which may partly explain relapse after stopping treatment.

Receptors were amplified or captured by the immunoSEQ multiplex PCR assay. To provide template for TCR sequencing, every sample had RNA extracted and reverse transcribed into cDNA. First-strand cDNA was synthesized with SuperScript III using a 2:1 mix of oligo-dT and random hexamers. A synthetic immune receptor repertoire was used to gauge amplification bias, and whatever bias remained was removed computationally. Under the source paper's analysis protocol: Raw reads were preprocessed to remove errors, and CDR3 was defined according to IMGT conventions as the region from the conserved cysteine to phenylalanine. Clonality was computed as 1 minus the Shannon entropy, with the entropy normalized by log2 of the number of productive unique TCRs. Whether scalp clones were CD4 or CD8 was inferred by matching scalp TCRbeta sequences against CD4 and CD8 repertoires sorted from blood. TCRdb obtained this table from immuneACCESS and retained in-frame rearrangements with V and J assigned. These tables miss some clones; where compared with another copy, unresolved V genes account for less than half of the shortfall, and the remainder is unexplained. The V and J calls and clone size were taken over from that table, and D and trimming were inferred from the DNA. A total of 200,000 to 250,000 clones appear in this sample, more than 45% of them only once. The ten largest clones represent about 1.6% of the sample.

CDR1 SGHTA and CDR2 FQGNSA were looked up in the germline V gene. The trim is 2 bases for V and 4 bases for J, with a gap of 8 bases between the germline ends. Reading from cysteine to phenylalanine, the CDR3 counts 14 amino acids. Only CDR3 DNA remains: 42 bases, in frame from the first base. This specimen's time point label, per the study, means: 4 weeks on oral tofacitinib. The treatment or condition label corresponds to: oral pan-JAK inhibitor, 5-10 mg twice daily. Lesional scalp punch biopsies and peripheral blood were obtained from alopecia areata patients. PBMCs were isolated by density centrifugation and stained for CD3, CD4 and CD8, after which CD4+ and CD8+ T cells were sorted on a FACSAria. Points on this clone: The antigen it recognizes is unknown. Base qualities are not provided; no much larger clone lies one nucleotide away.

The V and J genes are TRBV7-2 and TRBJ2-2, with no confident D gene call. Here the sequenced sample was CD4+ T cells sorted from blood, taken at week 4, from a patient treated with tofacitinib. The sequence came from a human donor with alopecia areata. The nucleotide sequence is given as TGTGCCAGCAGCTTAAGTCAGAGCACCGGGGAGCTGTTTTTT. This sequence encodes CASSLSQSTGELFF.